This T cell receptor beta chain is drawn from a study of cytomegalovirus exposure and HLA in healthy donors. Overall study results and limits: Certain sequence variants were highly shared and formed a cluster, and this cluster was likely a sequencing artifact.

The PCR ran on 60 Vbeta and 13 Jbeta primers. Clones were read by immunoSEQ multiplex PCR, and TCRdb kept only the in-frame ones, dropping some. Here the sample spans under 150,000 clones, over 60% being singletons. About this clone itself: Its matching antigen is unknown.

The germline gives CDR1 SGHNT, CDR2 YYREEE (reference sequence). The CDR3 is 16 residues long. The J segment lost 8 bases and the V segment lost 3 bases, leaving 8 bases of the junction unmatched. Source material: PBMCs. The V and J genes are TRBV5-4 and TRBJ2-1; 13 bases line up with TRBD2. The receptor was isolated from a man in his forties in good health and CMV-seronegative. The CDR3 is CASSSGLAGVLDEQFF. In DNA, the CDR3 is TGTGCCAGCAGCTCAGGACTAGCGGGAGTTTTGGATGAGCAGTTCTTC.